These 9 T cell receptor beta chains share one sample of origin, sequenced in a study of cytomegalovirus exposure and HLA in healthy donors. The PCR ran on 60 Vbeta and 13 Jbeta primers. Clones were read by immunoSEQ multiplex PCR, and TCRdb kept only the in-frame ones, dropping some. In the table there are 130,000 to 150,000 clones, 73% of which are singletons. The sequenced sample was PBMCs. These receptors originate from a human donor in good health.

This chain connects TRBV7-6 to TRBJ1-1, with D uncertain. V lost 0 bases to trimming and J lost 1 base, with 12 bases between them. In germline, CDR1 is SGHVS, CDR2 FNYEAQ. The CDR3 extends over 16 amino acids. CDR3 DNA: TGTGCCAGCAGCTTAGCGCCCCAGCCGGGGAACACTGAAGCTTTCTTT. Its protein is CASSLAPQPGNTEAFF.

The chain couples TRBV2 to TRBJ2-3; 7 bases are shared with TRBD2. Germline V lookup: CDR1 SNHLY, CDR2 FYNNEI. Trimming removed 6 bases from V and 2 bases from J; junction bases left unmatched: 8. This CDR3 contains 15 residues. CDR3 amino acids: CASSRLADHTDTQYF. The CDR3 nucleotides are TGTGCCAGCAGCCGTCTAGCGGACCACACAGATACGCAGTATTTT.

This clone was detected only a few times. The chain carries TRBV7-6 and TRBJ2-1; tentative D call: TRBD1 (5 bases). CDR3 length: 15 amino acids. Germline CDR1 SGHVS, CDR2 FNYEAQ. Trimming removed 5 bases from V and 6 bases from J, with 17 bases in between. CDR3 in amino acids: CASSESRGWANEQFF. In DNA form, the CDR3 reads TGTGCCAGCAGCGAATCTAGGGGATGGGCCAATGAGCAGTTCTTC.

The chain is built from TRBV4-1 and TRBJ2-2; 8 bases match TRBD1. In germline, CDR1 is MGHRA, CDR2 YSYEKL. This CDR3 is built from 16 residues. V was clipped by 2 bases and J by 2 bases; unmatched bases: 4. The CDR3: CASSQKGQVNTGELFF. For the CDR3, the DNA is TGCGCCAGCAGCCAAAAGGGACAGGTAAACACCGGGGAGCTGTTTTTT.

The CDR3 DNA is TGCGCCAGCAGCGACAGGGGAGGAAGCAATCAGCCCCAGCATTTT. It yields the protein CASSDRGGSNQPQHF. The chain carries TRBV4-1 and TRBJ1-5, with TRBD1 matching over 8 bases. The length of the CDR3 is 15 residues. Germline assignment: CDR1 MGHRA and CDR2 YSYEKL. J gave up 1 base and V 5 bases, and 4 bases lay outside the gene matches.

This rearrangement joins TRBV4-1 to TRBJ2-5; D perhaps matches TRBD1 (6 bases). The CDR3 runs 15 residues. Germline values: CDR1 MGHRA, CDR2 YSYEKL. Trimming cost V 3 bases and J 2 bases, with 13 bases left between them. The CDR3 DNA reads TGCGCCAGCAGCCACCGGACAGCTAGTCAAGAGACCCAGTACTTC. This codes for CASSHRTASQETQYF.

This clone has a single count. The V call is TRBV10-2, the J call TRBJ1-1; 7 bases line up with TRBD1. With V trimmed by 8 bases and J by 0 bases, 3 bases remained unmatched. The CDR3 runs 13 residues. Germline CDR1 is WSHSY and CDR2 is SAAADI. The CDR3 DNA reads TGCGCCAGCCTGGACAGGTTGAACACTGAAGCTTTCTTT. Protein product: CASLDRLNTEAFF.

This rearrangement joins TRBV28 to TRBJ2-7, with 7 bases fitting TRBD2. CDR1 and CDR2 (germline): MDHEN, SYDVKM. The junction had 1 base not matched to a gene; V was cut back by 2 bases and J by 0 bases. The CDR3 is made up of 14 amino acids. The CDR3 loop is CASSLSGVSYEQYF. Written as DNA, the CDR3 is TGTGCCAGCAGTTTAAGCGGGGTCTCCTACGAGCAGTACTTC.

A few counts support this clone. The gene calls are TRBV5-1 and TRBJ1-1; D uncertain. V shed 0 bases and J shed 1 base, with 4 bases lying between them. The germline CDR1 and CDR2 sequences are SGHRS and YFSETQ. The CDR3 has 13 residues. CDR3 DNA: TGCGCCAGCAGCTTGGACTGGAACACTGAAGCTTTCTTT. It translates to CASSLDWNTEAFF.